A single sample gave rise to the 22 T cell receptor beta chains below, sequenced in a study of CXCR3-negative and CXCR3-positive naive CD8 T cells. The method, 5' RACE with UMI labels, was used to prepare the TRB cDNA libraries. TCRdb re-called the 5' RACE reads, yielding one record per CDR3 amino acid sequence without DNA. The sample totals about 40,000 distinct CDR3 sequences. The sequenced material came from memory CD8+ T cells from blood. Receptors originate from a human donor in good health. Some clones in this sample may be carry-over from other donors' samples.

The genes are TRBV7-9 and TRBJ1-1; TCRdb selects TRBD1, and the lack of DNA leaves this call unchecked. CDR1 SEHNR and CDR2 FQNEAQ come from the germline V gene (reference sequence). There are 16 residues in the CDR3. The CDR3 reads CASSSPSGRGNTEAFF.

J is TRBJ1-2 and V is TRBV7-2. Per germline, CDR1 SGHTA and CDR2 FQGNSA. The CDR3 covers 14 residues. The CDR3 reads CASSLGVWGYGYTF.

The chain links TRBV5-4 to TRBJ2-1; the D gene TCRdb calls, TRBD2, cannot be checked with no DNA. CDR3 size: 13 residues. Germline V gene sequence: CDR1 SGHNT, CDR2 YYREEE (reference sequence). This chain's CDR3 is CASSTPPSNEQFF.

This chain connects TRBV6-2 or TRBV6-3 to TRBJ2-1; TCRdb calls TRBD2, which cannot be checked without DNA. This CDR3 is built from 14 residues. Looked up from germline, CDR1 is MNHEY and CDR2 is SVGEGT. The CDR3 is CASSYGTRYNEQFF.

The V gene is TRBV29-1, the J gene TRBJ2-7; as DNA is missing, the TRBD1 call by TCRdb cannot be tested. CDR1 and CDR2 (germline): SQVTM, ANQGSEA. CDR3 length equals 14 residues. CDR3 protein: CSVEGTGKDFEQYF.

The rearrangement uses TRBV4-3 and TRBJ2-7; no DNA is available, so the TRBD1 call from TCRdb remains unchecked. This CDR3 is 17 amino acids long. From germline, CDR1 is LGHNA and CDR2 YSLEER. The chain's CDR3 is CASSQDSGGSVSYEQYF.

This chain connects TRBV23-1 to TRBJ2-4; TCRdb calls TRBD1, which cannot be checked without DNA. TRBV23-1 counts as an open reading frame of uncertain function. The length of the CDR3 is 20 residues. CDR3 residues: CASSTPRGTETPLAKNIQYF.

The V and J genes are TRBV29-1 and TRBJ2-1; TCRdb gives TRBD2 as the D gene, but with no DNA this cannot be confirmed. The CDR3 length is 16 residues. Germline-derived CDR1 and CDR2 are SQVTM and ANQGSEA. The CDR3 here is CSGGGTSGGAINEQFF.

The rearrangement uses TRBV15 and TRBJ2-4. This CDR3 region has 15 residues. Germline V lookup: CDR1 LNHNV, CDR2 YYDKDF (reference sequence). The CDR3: CATSLLRAAKNIQYF.

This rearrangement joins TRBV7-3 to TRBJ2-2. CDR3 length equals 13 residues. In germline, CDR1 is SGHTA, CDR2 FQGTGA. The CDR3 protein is CASSFPNTGELFF.

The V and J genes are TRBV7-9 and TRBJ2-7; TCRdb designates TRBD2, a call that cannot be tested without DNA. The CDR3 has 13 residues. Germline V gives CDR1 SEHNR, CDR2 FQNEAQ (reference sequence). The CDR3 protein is CASSPRGGNEQYF.

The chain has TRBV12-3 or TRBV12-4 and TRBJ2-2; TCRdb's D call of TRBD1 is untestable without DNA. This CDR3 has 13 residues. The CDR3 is CASTHPGDGELFF.

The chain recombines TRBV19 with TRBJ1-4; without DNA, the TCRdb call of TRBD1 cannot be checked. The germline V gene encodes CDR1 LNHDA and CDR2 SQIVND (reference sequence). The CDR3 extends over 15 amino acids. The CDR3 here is CASSIGGQRGEKLFF.

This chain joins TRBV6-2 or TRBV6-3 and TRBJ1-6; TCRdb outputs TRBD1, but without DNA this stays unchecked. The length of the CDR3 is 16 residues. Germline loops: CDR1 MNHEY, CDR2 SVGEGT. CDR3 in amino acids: CASNDGTEPYNSPLHF.

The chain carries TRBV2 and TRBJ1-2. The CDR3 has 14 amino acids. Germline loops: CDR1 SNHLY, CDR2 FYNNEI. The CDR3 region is CASSEWIGNYGYTF. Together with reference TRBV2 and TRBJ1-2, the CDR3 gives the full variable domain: EPEVTQTPSHQVTQMGQEVILRCVPISNHLYFYWYRQILGQKVEFLVSFYNNEISEKSEIFDDQFSVERPDGSNFTLKIRSTKLEDSAMYFCASSEWIGNYGYTFGSGTRLTVV.

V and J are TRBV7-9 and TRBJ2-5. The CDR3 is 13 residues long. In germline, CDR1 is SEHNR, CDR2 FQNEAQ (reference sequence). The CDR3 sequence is CASRVAWEETQYF.

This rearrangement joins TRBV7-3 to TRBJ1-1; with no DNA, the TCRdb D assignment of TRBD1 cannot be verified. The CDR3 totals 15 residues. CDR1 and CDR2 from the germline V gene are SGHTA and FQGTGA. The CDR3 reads CASSLTTGAGTEAFF.

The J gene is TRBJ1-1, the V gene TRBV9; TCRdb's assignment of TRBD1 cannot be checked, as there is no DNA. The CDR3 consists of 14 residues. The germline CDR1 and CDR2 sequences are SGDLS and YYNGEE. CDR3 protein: CASSVGGGLTEAFF.

CDR3: CASSPVGLAGWDTQYF. V is TRBV6-5 and J is TRBJ2-3; the TRBD2 assignment by TCRdb is unverifiable without DNA. This CDR3 is 16 amino acids long. Germline values: CDR1 MNHEY, CDR2 SVGAGI.

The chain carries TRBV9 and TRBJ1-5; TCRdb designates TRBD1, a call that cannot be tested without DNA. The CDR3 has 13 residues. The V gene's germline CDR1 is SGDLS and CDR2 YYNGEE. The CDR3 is CASSTGVNQPQHF.

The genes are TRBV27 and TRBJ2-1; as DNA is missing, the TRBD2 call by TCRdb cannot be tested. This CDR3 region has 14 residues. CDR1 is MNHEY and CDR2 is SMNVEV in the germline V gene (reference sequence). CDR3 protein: CASSFQGTYNEQFF.

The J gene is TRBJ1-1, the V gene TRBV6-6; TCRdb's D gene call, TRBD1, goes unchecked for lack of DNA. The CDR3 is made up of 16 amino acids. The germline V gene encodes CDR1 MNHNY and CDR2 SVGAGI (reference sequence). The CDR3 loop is CASSYTDQGVGTEAFF.